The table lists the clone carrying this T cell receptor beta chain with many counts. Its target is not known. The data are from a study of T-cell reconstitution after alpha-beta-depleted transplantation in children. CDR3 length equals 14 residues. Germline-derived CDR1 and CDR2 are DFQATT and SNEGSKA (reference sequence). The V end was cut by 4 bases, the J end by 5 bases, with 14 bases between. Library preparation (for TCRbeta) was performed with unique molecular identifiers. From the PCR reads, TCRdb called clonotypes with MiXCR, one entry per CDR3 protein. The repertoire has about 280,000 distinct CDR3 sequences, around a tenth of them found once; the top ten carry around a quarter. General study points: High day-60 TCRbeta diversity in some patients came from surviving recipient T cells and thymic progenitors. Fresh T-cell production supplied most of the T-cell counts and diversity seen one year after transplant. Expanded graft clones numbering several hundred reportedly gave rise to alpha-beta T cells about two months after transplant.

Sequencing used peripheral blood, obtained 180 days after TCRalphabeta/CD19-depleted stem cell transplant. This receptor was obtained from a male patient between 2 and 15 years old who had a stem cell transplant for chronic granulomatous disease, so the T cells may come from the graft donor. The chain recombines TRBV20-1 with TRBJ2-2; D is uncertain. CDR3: CSATDLGRTGELFF. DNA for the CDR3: TGCAGTGCTACCGATCTAGGGCGTACCGGGGAGCTGTTTTTT.